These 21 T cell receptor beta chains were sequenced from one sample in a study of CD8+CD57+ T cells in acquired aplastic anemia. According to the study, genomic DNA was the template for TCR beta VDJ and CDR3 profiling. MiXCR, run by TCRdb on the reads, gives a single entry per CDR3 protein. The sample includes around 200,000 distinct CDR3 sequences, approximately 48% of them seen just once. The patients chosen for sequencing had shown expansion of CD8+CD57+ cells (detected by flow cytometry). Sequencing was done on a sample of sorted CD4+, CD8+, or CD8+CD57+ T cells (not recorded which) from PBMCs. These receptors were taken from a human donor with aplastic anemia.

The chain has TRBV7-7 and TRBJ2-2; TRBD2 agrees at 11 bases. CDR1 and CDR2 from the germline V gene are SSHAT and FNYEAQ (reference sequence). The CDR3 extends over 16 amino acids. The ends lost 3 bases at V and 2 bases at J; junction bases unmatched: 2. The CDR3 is CASSLGTSGNTGELFF. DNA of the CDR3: TGTGCCAGCAGCTTGGGGACTAGCGGAAACACCGGGGAGCTGTTTTTT.

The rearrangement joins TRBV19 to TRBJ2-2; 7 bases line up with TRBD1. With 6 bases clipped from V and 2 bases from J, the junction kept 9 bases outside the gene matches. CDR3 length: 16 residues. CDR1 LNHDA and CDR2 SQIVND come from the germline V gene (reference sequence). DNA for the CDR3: TGTGCCAGTAGACCACCGACAGGGATCAACACCGGGGAGCTGTTTTTT. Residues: CASRPPTGINTGELFF.

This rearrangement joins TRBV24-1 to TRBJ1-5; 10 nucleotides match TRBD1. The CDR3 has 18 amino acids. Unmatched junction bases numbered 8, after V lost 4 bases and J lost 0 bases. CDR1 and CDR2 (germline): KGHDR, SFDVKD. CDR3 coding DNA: TGTGCCACCAGTGACGGGGACAGGGGTCTTTATAGCAATCAGCCCCAGCATTTT. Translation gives CATSDGDRGLYSNQPQHF.

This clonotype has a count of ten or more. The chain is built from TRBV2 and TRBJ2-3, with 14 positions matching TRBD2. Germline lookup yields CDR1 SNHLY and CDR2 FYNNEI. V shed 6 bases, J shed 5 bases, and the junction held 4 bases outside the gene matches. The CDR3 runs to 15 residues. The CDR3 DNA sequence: TGTGCCAGCAGCCCGGGGACTAGCGGGGGAGATACGCAGTATTTT. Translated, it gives CASSPGTSGGDTQYF.

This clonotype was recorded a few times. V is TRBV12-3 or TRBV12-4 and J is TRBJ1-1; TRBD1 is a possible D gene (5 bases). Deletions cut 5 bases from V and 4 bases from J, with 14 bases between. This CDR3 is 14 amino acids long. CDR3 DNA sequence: TGTGCCAGCAGTCCCGCCGGGACGGGCACTGAAGCTTTCTTT. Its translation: CASSPAGTGTEAFF.

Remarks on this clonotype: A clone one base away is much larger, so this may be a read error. The CDR3 loop reads CASGLGGGGNYEQYF. As DNA, the CDR3 is TGTGCCAGCGGCTTAGGCGGCGGGGGGAACTACGAGCAGTACTTC. The chain recombines TRBV7-2 with TRBJ2-7; 8 bases map to TRBD2. This CDR3 spans 15 amino acids. Looked up from germline, CDR1 is SGHTA and CDR2 is FQGNSA.

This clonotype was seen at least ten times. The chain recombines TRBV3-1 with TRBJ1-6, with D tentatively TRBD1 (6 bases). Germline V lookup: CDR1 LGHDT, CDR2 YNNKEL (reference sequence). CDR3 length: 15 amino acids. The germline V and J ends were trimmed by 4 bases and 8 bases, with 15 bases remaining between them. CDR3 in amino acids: CASSLRQANYSPLHF. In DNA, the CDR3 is TGTGCCAGCAGCCTCAGACAGGCGAACTATTCACCCCTCCACTTT.

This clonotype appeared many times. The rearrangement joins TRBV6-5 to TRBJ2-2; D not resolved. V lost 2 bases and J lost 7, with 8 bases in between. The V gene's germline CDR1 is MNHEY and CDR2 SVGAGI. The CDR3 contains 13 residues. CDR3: CASSYRADGELFF. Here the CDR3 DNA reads TGTGCCAGCAGTTACAGGGCTGACGGGGAGCTGTTTTTT.

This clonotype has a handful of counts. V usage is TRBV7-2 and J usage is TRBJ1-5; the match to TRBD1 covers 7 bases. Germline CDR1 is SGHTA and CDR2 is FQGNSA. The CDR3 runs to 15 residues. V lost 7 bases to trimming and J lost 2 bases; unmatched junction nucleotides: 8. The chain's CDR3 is CASKQGPEGNQPQHF. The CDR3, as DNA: TGTGCCAGCAAACAGGGGCCCGAGGGCAATCAGCCCCAGCATTTT.

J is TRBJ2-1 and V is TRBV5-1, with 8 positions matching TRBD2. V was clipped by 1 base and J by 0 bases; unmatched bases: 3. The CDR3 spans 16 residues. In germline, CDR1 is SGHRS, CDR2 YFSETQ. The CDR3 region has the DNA TGCGCCAGCAGCTTGAGTGGGACTAGCTCCTACAATGAGCAGTTCTTC. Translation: CASSLSGTSSYNEQFF.

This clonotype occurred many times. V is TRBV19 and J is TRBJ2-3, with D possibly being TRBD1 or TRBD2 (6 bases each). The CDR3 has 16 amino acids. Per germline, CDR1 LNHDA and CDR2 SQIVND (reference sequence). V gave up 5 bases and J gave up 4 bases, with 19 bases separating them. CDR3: CASSRVGGNNADTQYF. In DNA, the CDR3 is TGTGCCAGTAGTCGAGTGGGGGGCAATAATGCAGATACGCAGTATTTT.

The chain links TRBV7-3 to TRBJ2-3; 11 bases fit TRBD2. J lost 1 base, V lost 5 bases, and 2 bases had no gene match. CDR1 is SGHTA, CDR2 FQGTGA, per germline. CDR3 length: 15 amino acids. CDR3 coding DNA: TGTGCCAGCAGCCGGACTAGCGGGTGCACAGATACGCAGTATTTT. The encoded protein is CASSRTSGCTDTQYF.

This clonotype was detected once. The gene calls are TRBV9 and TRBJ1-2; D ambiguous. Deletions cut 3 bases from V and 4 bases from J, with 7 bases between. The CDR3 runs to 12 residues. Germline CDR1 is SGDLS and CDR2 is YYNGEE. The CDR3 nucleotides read TGTGCCAGCAGCGGGGCCCTCTATGGCTACACCTTC. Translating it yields CASSGALYGYTF.

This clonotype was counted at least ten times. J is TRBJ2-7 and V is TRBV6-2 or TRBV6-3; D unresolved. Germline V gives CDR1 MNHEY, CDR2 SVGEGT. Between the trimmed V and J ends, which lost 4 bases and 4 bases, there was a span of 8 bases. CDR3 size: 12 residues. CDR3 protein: CASSFGRYEQYF. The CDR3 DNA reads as TGTGCCAGCAGTTTTGGGCGATACGAGCAGTACTTC.

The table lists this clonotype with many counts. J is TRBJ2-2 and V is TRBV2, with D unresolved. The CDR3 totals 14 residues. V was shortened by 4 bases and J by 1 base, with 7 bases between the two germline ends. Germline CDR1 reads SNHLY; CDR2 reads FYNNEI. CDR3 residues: CASSGRRNTGELFF. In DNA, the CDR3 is TGTGCCAGCAGTGGTCGCAGGAACACCGGGGAGCTGTTTTTT.

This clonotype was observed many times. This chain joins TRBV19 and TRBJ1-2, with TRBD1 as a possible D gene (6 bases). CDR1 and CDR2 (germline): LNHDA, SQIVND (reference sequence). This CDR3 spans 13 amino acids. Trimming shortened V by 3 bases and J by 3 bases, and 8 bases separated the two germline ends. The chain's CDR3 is CASSIGTYYGYTF. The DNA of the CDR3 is TGTGCCAGTAGTATTGGGACATACTATGGCTACACCTTC.

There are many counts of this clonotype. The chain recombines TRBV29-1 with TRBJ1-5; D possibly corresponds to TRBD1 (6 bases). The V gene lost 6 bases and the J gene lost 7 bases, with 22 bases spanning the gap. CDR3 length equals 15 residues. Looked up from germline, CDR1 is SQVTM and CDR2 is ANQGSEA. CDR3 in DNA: TGCAGCGTCGGAAGTAGTACAGGGTCCGGCCAGCCCCAGCATTTT. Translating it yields CSVGSSTGSGQPQHF.

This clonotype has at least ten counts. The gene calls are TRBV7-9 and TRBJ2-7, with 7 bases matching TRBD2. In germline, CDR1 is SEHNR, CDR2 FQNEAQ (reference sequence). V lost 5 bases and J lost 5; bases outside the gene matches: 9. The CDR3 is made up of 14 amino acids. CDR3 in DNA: TGTGCCAGCAGCCGGAACTCCGGGGGGAACGAGCAGTACTTC. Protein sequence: CASSRNSGGNEQYF.

Here the CDR3 DNA reads TGCGCCAGCAGCTTGGGTAGATCGCAGTATTTT. This translates into CASSLGRSQYF. V gene TRBV5-1 combines with J gene TRBJ2-3; D remains unclear. Germline CDR1 SGHRS, CDR2 YFSETQ. The CDR3 spans 11 residues. V shed 0 bases and J shed 10 bases, with 6 bases lying between them.

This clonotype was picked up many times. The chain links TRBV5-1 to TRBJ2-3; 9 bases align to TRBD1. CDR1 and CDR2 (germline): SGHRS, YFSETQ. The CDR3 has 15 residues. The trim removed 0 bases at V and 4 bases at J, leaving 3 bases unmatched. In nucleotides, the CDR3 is TGCGCCAGCAGCTTGGAACAGGGGGCCGCAGATACGCAGTATTTT. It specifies CASSLEQGAADTQYF.

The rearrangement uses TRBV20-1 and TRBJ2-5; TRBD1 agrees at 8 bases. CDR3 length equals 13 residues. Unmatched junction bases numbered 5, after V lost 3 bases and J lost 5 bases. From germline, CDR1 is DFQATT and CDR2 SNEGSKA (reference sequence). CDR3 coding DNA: TGCAGTGCTAGGGCCAGGGGGCGGGAGACCCAGTACTTC. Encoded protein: CSARARGRETQYF.